Sequencing of this TCR beta chain was carried out in a study of CXCR3-negative and CXCR3-positive naive CD8 T cells. The CDR3 has 15 residues. The germline CDR1 and CDR2 sequences are KGHDR and SFDVKD. UMI-labeled 5' RACE yielded the TRB cDNA libraries. TCRdb reanalyzed the 5' RACE reads, giving one entry per CDR3 protein sequence and no DNA. The table lists tens of thousands of distinct CDR3 sequences, with around 1.9% in the top ten. V gene TRBV24-1 combines with J gene TRBJ1-5; the TCRdb call, TRBD1, lacks DNA for checking. The clonotype originates from a human donor in good health. Some clones in this sample may be carry-over from other donors' samples. Sequencing was carried out using naive CXCR3- CD8+ T cells from blood. Subset here: CD45RO-CCR7+CD27+CD95- naive CD8+ T cells lacking CXCR3 (TNR3-). CDR3: CATAQGPESNQPQHF.